The subject of this entry is one T cell receptor (beta chain). Its antigen is as yet unknown. The data are from a study of T cells in tuberculosis. Whole-study context: CD1B tetramers identified T cells specific for mycobacterial lipid GMM. Study observations and caveats: Cases with active tuberculosis were adults, while controls were adolescents. Active tuberculosis alpha repertoires lay closer to GMM-specific TCRs than controls'.

Generated by immunoSEQ multiplex PCR, the TCRdb table keeps only in-frame clones and is missing some. The sample has under 45,000 clones, about 95% seen once. Trimming at V came to 4 bases and at J to 5 bases, leaving 15 bases not matched to a gene. Germline CDR1 and CDR2: SGHDN and FVKESK. The CDR3 consists of 17 residues. This TCR was sampled from a donor aged 10-30 years with latent tuberculosis or without tuberculosis infection. The sequenced sample was PBMCs. The chain recombines TRBV14 with TRBJ1-2, with 8 bases fitting TRBD1. CDR3 sequence: CASSRNTGTGLGYGYTF. The CDR3 region has the DNA TGTGCCAGCAGCCGAAACACCGGGACAGGCCTGGGGTATGGCTACACCTTC.